One T cell receptor (beta chain) is described in this entry. Its specificity is not known. These data come from a study of T cell responses to AZD1222 COVID-19 vaccine. The study's findings and limits: Just a handful of AZD1222 recipients tested seropositive at baseline. Clonal diversity may have been underestimated in mostly white British donors. None of the repertoires were sampled until the peak T cell response had passed.

Method: immunoSEQ multiplex PCR; TCRdb's copy keeps in-frame clones and lacks some. The data show about 120,000 clones, with approximately 90% seen just once and 8% to 9.5% held by the top ten. Germline V gene data show CDR1 as MNHEY and CDR2 as SMNVEV (reference sequence). Germline trimming cut 4 bases from V and 6 bases from J; bases unmatched to any gene: 6. The CDR3 has 14 residues. The sequence was obtained from an adult in good health. This chain links TRBV27 with TRBJ2-7, with 10 nucleotides matching TRBD1. Material: peripheral blood, obtained on day 0 of AZD1222 vaccination. CDR3 bases: TGTGCCAGCAGTTCGGGACAGGGGCGAAGCGAGCAGTACTTC. It specifies CASSSGQGRSEQYF.